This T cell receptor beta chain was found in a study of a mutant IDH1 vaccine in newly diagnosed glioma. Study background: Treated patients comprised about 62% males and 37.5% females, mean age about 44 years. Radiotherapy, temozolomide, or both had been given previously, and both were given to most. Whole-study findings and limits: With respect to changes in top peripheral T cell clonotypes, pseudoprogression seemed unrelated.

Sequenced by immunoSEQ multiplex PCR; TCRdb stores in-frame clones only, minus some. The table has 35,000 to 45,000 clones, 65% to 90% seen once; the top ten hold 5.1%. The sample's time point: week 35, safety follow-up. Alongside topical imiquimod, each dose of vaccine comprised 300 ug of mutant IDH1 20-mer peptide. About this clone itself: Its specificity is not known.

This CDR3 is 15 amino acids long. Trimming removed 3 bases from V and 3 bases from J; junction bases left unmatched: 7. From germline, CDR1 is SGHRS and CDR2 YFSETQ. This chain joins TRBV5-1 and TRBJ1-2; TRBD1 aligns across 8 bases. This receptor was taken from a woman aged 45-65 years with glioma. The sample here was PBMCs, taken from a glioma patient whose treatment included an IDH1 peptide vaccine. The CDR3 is CASSWDRSSYYGYTF. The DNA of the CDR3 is TGCGCCAGCAGCTGGGACAGGAGTTCGTACTATGGCTACACCTTC.